This TCR beta chain was recorded in a study of cytomegalovirus exposure and HLA in healthy donors. This clone was seen only a few times. The PCR made use of 60 Vbeta and 13 Jbeta primers. Sequencing was performed with immunoSEQ multiplex PCR; in TCRdb, only in-frame clones are kept and a portion is missing. Among 100,000 or so clones listed, about 79% were seen once. CDR1 is SGHRS and CDR2 is YFSETQ in the germline V gene. CDR3 size: 15 residues. Trimming cost V 3 bases and J 4 bases, with 13 bases left between them. The chain is built from TRBV5-1 and TRBJ1-4; tentatively, D is TRBD1 (6 bases). The sequence was collected from a middle-aged man in good health and CMV-seropositive. Input material: PBMCs. The CDR3 DNA sequence: TGCGCCAGCAGCTACGACAGGTTAAATAATGAAAAACTGTTTTTT. It specifies CASSYDRLNNEKLFF.